These 28 T cell receptor beta chains originate from one sample sequenced in a study of a mutant IDH1 vaccine in newly diagnosed glioma. Sequencing used immunoSEQ multiplex PCR; TCRdb keeps in-frame clones, though not all of them. The sample holds about 94,000 clones; roughly 91% are singletons and the top ten take 0.75% to 0.95%. These receptors' antigens are unknown. Time point reported: week 47, end of study. With topical imiquimod, each dose of the vaccine consisted of 300 ug of mutant IDH1 20-mer peptide. The starting material was PBMCs, obtained from a glioma patient whose treatment included an IDH1 peptide vaccine. The receptors here all came from a woman aged 50 to 60 with glioma.

This rearrangement joins TRBV4-1 to TRBJ2-1, with D perhaps being TRBD1 or TRBD2 (5 bases each). V shed 4 bases and J shed 2 bases, with 15 bases lying between them. Germline CDR1 and CDR2: MGHRA and YSYEKL. This CDR3 contains 16 residues. The CDR3 DNA sequence: TGCGCCAGCAGCCTTAGAGGTGGGACGGCCTACAATGAGCAGTTCTTC. Translating it yields CASSLRGGTAYNEQFF.

On this clone: At one boundary the junction diverges from the germline segment, which might be a read error. V and J are TRBV7-7 and TRBJ2-7, with TRBD1 matching 7 bases. The CDR3 spans 16 residues. Germline CDR1 and CDR2: SSHAT and FNYEAQ (reference sequence). In nucleotides, the CDR3 is TGTGCTAGCAGCTCAAGGACAGGACTTCACTCCTACGAGCAGTACTTC. Amino acid sequence: CASSSRTGLHSYEQYF.

This clone was picked up one time. The CDR3 sequence: CASSPYGGQETQYF. In DNA, the CDR3 is TGCGCCAGCAGCCCCTACGGGGGTCAAGAGACCCAGTACTTC. The rearrangement uses TRBV5-1 and TRBJ2-5, with D perhaps matching TRBD2 (6 bases). Looked up from germline, CDR1 is SGHRS and CDR2 is YFSETQ. The CDR3 has 14 residues. V was cut by 4 bases and J by 2 bases, with 12 bases left in between.

This chain uses TRBV6-5 with TRBJ1-2, with unresolved D. Trimming removed 4 bases from V and 6 bases from J, with 12 bases in between. The CDR3 spans 13 residues. Looked up from germline, CDR1 is MNHEY and CDR2 is SVGAGI. CDR3 nucleotide sequence: TGTGCCAGCAGTTTAGTTGGTTCCGATGGCTACACCTTC. It encodes CASSLVGSDGYTF.

The gene calls are TRBV7-8 and TRBJ2-7; 7 bases map to TRBD2. Germline CDR1 is SGHVS and CDR2 is FQNEAQ. V was pared by 2 bases and J by 4 bases, with 8 bases of the junction left unmatched. This CDR3 is built from 15 residues. CDR3 sequence (DNA): TGTGCCAGCAGCTTAAGGCGGGAGAGGGGTTACGAGCAGTACTTC. Protein product: CASSLRRERGYEQYF.

The chain couples TRBV6-5 to TRBJ1-5; D remains ambiguous. Germline V gene lookup returns CDR1 MNHEY and CDR2 SVGAGI. The CDR3 totals 13 residues. Trimming removed 2 bases at V and 5 bases at J, with 7 bases between. CDR3 nucleotides: TGTGCCAGCAGTTACAACATAGATCAGCCCCAGCATTTT. As protein: CASSYNIDQPQHF.

The chain recombines TRBV4-2 with TRBJ2-7; D not certain. V was clipped by 8 bases and J by 0 bases, with 11 bases between them. Germline V gene lookup returns CDR1 LGHNA and CDR2 YNFKEQ. The CDR3 extends over 13 amino acids. The CDR3 spells CASSWQSSYEQYF. DNA of the CDR3: TGTGCCAGCTCCTGGCAGAGCTCCTACGAGCAGTACTTC.

The chain couples TRBV28 to TRBJ2-1, with a possible D match to TRBD2 (6 bases). CDR1 and CDR2 (germline): MDHEN, SYDVKM. V gave up 4 bases and J gave up 4 bases, with 20 bases separating them. This CDR3 is built from 17 residues. The CDR3 spells CASSWYSGSQLYNEQFF. Written as DNA, the CDR3 is TGTGCCAGCAGTTGGTATAGCGGTTCTCAGTTATACAATGAGCAGTTCTTC. The full variable domain, with the rest looked up from reference TRBV28 and TRBJ2-1, is DVKVTQSSRYLVKRTGEKVFLECVQDMDHENMFWYRQDPGLGLRLIYFSYDVKMKEKGDIPEGYSVSREKKERFSLILESASTNQTSMYLCASSWYSGSQLYNEQFFGPGTRLTVL.

The rearrangement links TRBV18 to TRBJ2-5; possibly TRBD2 for D (5 bases). There are 14 residues in the CDR3. V gave up 0 bases and J gave up 5 bases, with 10 bases separating them. Germline CDR1 is KGHSH and CDR2 is LQKENI. The CDR3 DNA sequence: TGTGCCAGCTCACCACCGAGCGAGCGGGAGACCCAGTACTTC. Protein sequence: CASSPPSERETQYF. The full variable domain, in which reference TRBV18 and TRBJ2-5 provide the parts outside the CDR3, is NAGVMQNPRHLVRRRGQEARLRCSPMKGHSHVYWYRQLPEEGLKFMVYLQKENIIDESGMPKERFSAEFPKEGPSILRIQQVVRGDSAAYFCASSPPSERETQYFGPGTRLLVL.

This sequence joins TRBV6-1 and TRBJ1-4, with TRBD1 matching over 9 bases. V lost 4 bases and J lost 8; bases outside the gene matches: 8. In germline, CDR1 is MNHNS, CDR2 SASEGT. CDR3 length: 15 residues. The CDR3: CASSVGQGWGEKLFF. CDR3 bases: TGTGCCAGCAGTGTGGGACAGGGCTGGGGAGAAAAACTGTTTTTT.

The V call is TRBV5-6, the J call TRBJ2-1, with D tentatively TRBD2 (6 bases). The CDR3 covers 16 residues. V was pared by 3 bases and J by 3 bases, with 16 bases between. The germline gives CDR1 SGHDT, CDR2 YYEEEE. CDR3 coding DNA: TGTGCCAGCAGCTGGCGCCGGGACTGGGACTACAATGAGCAGTTCTTC. Residues: CASSWRRDWDYNEQFF.

This chain links TRBV11-3 with TRBJ2-2; no firm D call. CDR3 length: 13 amino acids. Germline loops: CDR1 SGHNT, CDR2 YENEEA. V dropped 1 base and J dropped 4 bases, with 4 bases sitting between them. As DNA, the CDR3 is TGTGCCAGCAGCTTAGGGGCCACCGGGGAGCTGTTTTTT. Its translation: CASSLGATGELFF. Variable domain in full (rest from reference TRBV11-3 and TRBJ2-2): EAGVVQSPRYKIIEKKQPVAFWCNPISGHNTLYWYLQNLGQGPELLIRYENEEAVDDSQLPKDRFSAERLKGVDSTLKIQPAELGDSAVYLCASSLGATGELFFGEGSRLTVL.

The chain couples TRBV28 to TRBJ1-1; no clear D. CDR1 is MDHEN and CDR2 is SYDVKM in the germline V gene. The CDR3 loop spans 15 amino acids. V lost 5 bases and J lost 1, with 14 bases in between. The CDR3: CASSLAPGTNTEAFF. DNA of the CDR3: TGTGCCAGCAGTCTGGCACCGGGCACGAACACTGAAGCTTTCTTT.

The chain links TRBV28 to TRBJ1-1; D may be TRBD1 (6 bases). Trimming removed 1 base at V and 5 bases at J, with 11 bases between. The CDR3 runs to 14 residues. Germline assignment: CDR1 MDHEN and CDR2 SYDVKM. The CDR3 reads CASSLFQGYTEAFF. Here the CDR3 DNA reads TGTGCCAGCAGTTTATTCCAGGGGTATACTGAAGCTTTCTTT.

This clone was detected a few times. The chain uses TRBV30 and TRBJ1-1; tentative D call: TRBD1 (5 bases). Germline V gives CDR1 GTSNPN, CDR2 SVGIG (reference sequence). The V gene lost 1 base and the J gene lost 5 bases, with 17 bases spanning the gap. The length of the CDR3 is 15 residues. The CDR3: CAWSAVGVEGTEAFF. DNA for the CDR3: TGTGCCTGGAGTGCGGTGGGCGTGGAGGGGACTGAAGCTTTCTTT.

As to this clone: Being one base from a much bigger clone, this may be a read error. The genes are TRBV6-6 and TRBJ1-5, with D unresolved. CDR3 length equals 15 residues. The germline gives CDR1 MNHNY, CDR2 SVGAGI (reference sequence). CDR3 bases: TGTGCCGGCAGTTACTCGATAGGATCCAATCAGCCCCAGCATTTT. It codes for CAGSYSIGSNQPQHF.

The chain is built from TRBV7-9 and TRBJ2-7; the match to TRBD1 covers 9 bases. V lost 3 bases to trimming and J lost 6 bases; unmatched junction nucleotides: 9. This CDR3 has 15 residues. Per the germline V gene, CDR1 is SEHNR and CDR2 is FQNEAQ (reference sequence). The CDR3 spells CASSLAGWTGAEQYF. Here the CDR3 DNA reads TGTGCCAGCAGCTTGGCGGGTTGGACAGGGGCCGAGCAGTACTTC.

V is TRBV9 and J is TRBJ2-2, with 8 bases identical to TRBD2. Germline trimming cut 1 base from V and 9 bases from J; bases unmatched to any gene: 2. The CDR3 loop spans 13 amino acids. From germline, CDR1 is SGDLS and CDR2 YYNGEE. CDR3 bases: TGTGCCAGCAGCGTAAATAGCGGGAGGGAGCTGTTTTTT. Its protein product is CASSVNSGRELFF.

The J gene is TRBJ2-5, the V gene TRBV5-1; unclear D gene. Germline V CDR1 and CDR2: SGHRS, YFSETQ. V was pared by 3 bases and J by 2 bases, with 8 bases between. The CDR3 spans 13 residues. CDR3 sequence: CASSSGPQETQYF. The CDR3 bases are TGCGCCAGCAGCTCGGGCCCGCAAGAGACCCAGTACTTC.

This clone came up a few times. The chain is built from TRBV20-1 and TRBJ1-5; a possible D gene is TRBD1 (5 bases). Germline lookup yields CDR1 DFQATT and CDR2 SNEGSKA (reference sequence). V shed 5 bases and J shed 11 bases, with 13 bases lying between them. The CDR3 is 11 amino acids. The CDR3 is CSASGLPTQHF. The CDR3 coding sequence is TGCAGTGCTTCGGGACTACCGACCCAGCATTTT.

The rearrangement uses TRBV5-4 and TRBJ1-1; 9 bases agree with TRBD1. Germline CDR1 is SGHNT and CDR2 is YYREEE (reference sequence). V lost 3 bases to trimming and J lost 4 bases; unmatched junction nucleotides: 7. This CDR3 spans 15 amino acids. The DNA for the CDR3 is TGTGCCAGCAGCTATCCTCCGGGACAGGGCACTGAAGCTTTCTTT. Amino acid sequence: CASSYPPGQGTEAFF.

The chain uses TRBV28 and TRBJ1-2; TRBD1 aligns across 9 bases. The CDR3 runs to 18 residues. Germline V gene sequence: CDR1 MDHEN, CDR2 SYDVKM. The ends lost 6 bases at V and 1 base at J; junction bases unmatched: 15. CDR3 in amino acids: CASSLSSRRDRVNYGYTF. The CDR3 region has the DNA TGTGCCAGCAGCTTGTCTTCACGCCGGGACAGGGTTAACTATGGCTACACCTTC.

The chain combines TRBV7-3 with TRBJ2-6; D is possibly TRBD1 (5 bases). This CDR3 spans 17 amino acids. Germline loops: CDR1 SGHTA, CDR2 FQGTGA. V was clipped by 10 bases and J by 0 bases, with 19 bases between them. The CDR3 protein is CAIPTTDSYSGANVLTF. CDR3 DNA: TGTGCCATCCCCACGACAGATTCCTACTCTGGGGCCAACGTCCTGACTTTC.

This chain links TRBV9 with TRBJ1-3; D is unresolved. Germline values: CDR1 SGDLS, CDR2 YYNGEE. CDR3 length: 16 residues. V lost 0 bases and J 0 bases, leaving 10 bases between the germline ends. CDR3 coding DNA: TGTGCCAGCAGCGTAGGGCCGGATCCCTCTGGAAACACCATATATTTT. It encodes CASSVGPDPSGNTIYF. Combining the CDR3 with reference TRBV9 and TRBJ1-3 gives the whole variable domain DSGVTQTPKHLITATGQRVTLRCSPRSGDLSVYWYQQSLDQGLQFLIQYYNGEERAKGNILERFSAQQFPDLHSELNLSSLELGDSALYFCASSVGPDPSGNTIYFGEGSWLTVV.

The chain uses TRBV6-1 and TRBJ2-7; TRBD2 matches at 13 bases. Germline-derived CDR1 and CDR2 are MNHNS and SASEGT. The CDR3 runs to 15 residues. Losses at the gene ends were 5 bases for V and 4 bases for J; bases not matched to a gene: 5. The CDR3 region is CASSPRTSGRYEQYF. The CDR3 DNA reads as TGTGCCAGCAGTCCTCGGACTAGCGGGAGATACGAGCAGTACTTC.

J is TRBJ1-2 and V is TRBV6-5; D gene uncertain. V was shortened by 2 bases and J by 5 bases, with 9 bases between the two germline ends. CDR1 and CDR2 (germline): MNHEY, SVGAGI. This CDR3 has 13 amino acids. The CDR3 DNA is TGTGCCAGCAGTTACGACACCTCATATGGCTACACCTTC. It translates to CASSYDTSYGYTF.

This sequence joins TRBV19 and TRBJ1-5; 7 positions match TRBD1. J was trimmed by 1 base and V by 9 bases; bases with no gene match: 6. CDR1 LNHDA and CDR2 SQIVND come from the germline V gene (reference sequence). The CDR3 covers 14 residues. The CDR3 nucleotides are TGTGCCAGCACGGACAGGCCGAGCAATCAGCCCCAGCATTTT. Protein sequence: CASTDRPSNQPQHF.

The V and J genes are TRBV27 and TRBJ2-7; a weak D match, TRBD2 (6 bases). Trimming pared 5 bases from V and 5 bases from J, leaving 22 bases between. The CDR3 is 16 residues long. Germline-derived CDR1 and CDR2 are MNHEY and SMNVEV (reference sequence). CDR3 sequence (DNA): TGTGCCAGCAGTATGTTAGTCGGGACTGGCATCCACGAGCAGTACTTC. Residues: CASSMLVGTGIHEQYF.